The clone carrying this T cell receptor beta chain was detected only once. Its antigen is still unknown. TCRdb re-called the reads with MiXCR, one entry per CDR3 protein. The repertoire holds 360,000 or so distinct CDR3 sequences, with about 35% as singletons. This sample is drawn from a study of T cell repertoires in cytomegalovirus infection. Study-level information: Selection of CMV epitopes for the study included recently identified HLA-C-restricted and well-studied HLA-B-restricted ones.

The clonotype comes from a human donor in good health (CMV status not recorded). Some clones in this sample may be carry-over from other donors' samples. The source material was cultured PBMCs, sampled from culture after CMV antigen stimulation.

CDR3 DNA sequence: TGTGCCAGCAGTACTTATTCGGCCGTCTACAATGAGCAGTTCTTC. Translated: CASSTYSAVYNEQFF. The chain couples TRBV27 to TRBJ2-1, with D hard to call. Trimming removed 5 bases from V and 3 bases from J, with 14 bases in between. The germline V gene has CDR1 MNHEY and CDR2 SMNVEV (reference sequence). This CDR3 region has 15 residues.